The rows below give T cell receptor beta chains drawn from one sample of a study of blood T cell repertoires in COVID-19. Sequenced by immunoSEQ multiplex PCR; TCRdb stores in-frame clones only, minus some. Altogether some 83,000 clones are present, about two thirds being singletons, with the ten largest covering approximately 15%. The sequencing input was peripheral blood. These receptor sequences come from a woman older than 75 with acute or convalescent COVID-19. Both conserved end residues are part of each CDR3. A D gene is named only where the DNA matches it firmly. Expanded clones are given a class, and other clones once, few, many or no size at all.

clone_size	d_call	v_call	j_call	cdr3_nt	cdr3_aa
.	.	TRBV3-1/TRBV3-2	TRBJ1-1	TGTGCCAGCAGCCAAGATCTCCGGGTTAGGAACACTGAAGCTTTCTTT	CASSQDLRVRNTEAFF
.	TRBD2	TRBV24-1	TRBJ2-3	TGTGCCACCAGTGGCAGCGGGGGGGCCGTAGATACGCAGTATTTT	CATSGSGGAVDTQYF
.	.	TRBV9	TRBJ1-2	TGTGCCAGCAGCCCTCCTCAGGGGTTTGACTATGGCTACACCTTC	CASSPPQGFDYGYTF
.	.	TRBV4-3	TRBJ2-3	TGCGCCAGCAGCCAAGATGCAGTCACAGATACGCAGTATTTT	CASSQDAVTDTQYF
.	.	TRBV5-6	TRBJ2-1	TGTGCCAGCACCCAATACCAGGTGAACAATGAGCAGTTCTTC	CASTQYQVNNEQFF
.	.	TRBV24-1	TRBJ1-2	TGTGCCACCAGTGATGAATACAGGGTTGGCTACACCTTC	CATSDEYRVGYTF
.	.	TRBV5-4	TRBJ1-2	TGTGCCAGCAGCCTGGGCGGGTTTGGGTTTGGCTACACCTTC	CASSLGGFGFGYTF
few	TRBD1	TRBV7-2	TRBJ2-3	TGTGCCAGCAGCTTATCTCCAGGGGGTCTCACAGATACGCAGTATTTT	CASSLSPGGLTDTQYF
.	TRBD1	TRBV9	TRBJ1-3	TGTGCCAGCAGCGTAAGGGGAGACAGGGGTCCGGACACCATATATTTT	CASSVRGDRGPDTIYF
few	.	TRBV30	TRBJ2-1	TGTGCCTGGACCATGGGTTACGCTTTGAGACTCCACAATGAGCAGTTCTTC	CAWTMGYALRLHNEQFF
.	.	TRBV20-1	TRBJ1-6	TGCAGTGCTAGTCAGGGTGGGAATTCACCCCTCCACTTT	CSASQGGNSPLHF
.	.	TRBV19	TRBJ1-2	TGTGCCAGTAAGGAGAGGGAGATTGATGGCTACACCTTC	CASKEREIDGYTF
.	TRBD2	TRBV2	TRBJ2-3	TGTGCCAGCAGTGAGAGGTTGGGACTAGCGGGGGCTGGCACAGATACGCAGTATTTT	CASSERLGLAGAGTDTQYF
.	TRBD1	TRBV12-5	TRBJ2-7	TGTGCTAGTGGGGTAGGGGACAGAAATTATTACGAGCAGTACTTC	CASGVGDRNYYEQYF
.	.	TRBV5-1	TRBJ2-1	TGCGCCAGCAGCAAGACAGGCTTGCTCTCCTACAATGAGCAGTTCTTC	CASSKTGLLSYNEQFF
many	.	TRBV6-1	TRBJ2-7	TGTGCCAGCAGTGAAATGGGGGGGCCCTCCTACGAGCAGTACTTC	CASSEMGGPSYEQYF
.	.	TRBV3-1/TRBV3-2	TRBJ2-3	TGTGCCAGCAGCGGCGGGGGCACAGATACGCAGTATTTT	CASSGGGTDTQYF
once	.	TRBV18	TRBJ2-7	TGTGCCAGCTCACCCCGCCAGGCCGACTCCTACGAGCAGTACTTC	CASSPRQADSYEQYF
.	.	TRBV7-3	TRBJ1-3	TGTGCCAGCAGCCCTAGAACCCTCTCTGGAAACACCATATATTTT	CASSPRTLSGNTIYF
.	TRBD1	TRBV19	TRBJ2-7	TGTGCCAGTAGTAGGGTACAGGGGTCGGGTATCTACGAGCAGTACTTC	CASSRVQGSGIYEQYF
.	.	TRBV6-6	TRBJ1-5	TGTGCCAGCAGGCCCACAGGGCGTAGCAATCAGCCCCAGCATTTT	CASRPTGRSNQPQHF
few	.	TRBV28	TRBJ1-1	TGTGCCAGCAGTTCCCCCTCCAGTGGGAACACTGAAGCTTTCTTT	CASSSPSSGNTEAFF
.	.	TRBV29-1	TRBJ1-2	TGCAGCGTAGGACAGTCCAACTATGGCTACACCTTC	CSVGQSNYGYTF
.	TRBD2	TRBV7-3	TRBJ2-2	TGTGCCAGCAGCTCCAGCCCGACTAGCGGGAACACCGGGGAGCTGTTTTTT	CASSSSPTSGNTGELFF
many	.	TRBV4-3	TRBJ1-2	TGCGCCAGCAGCCAAGATCGGTGGGGGGGAATGGATGGCTACACCTTC	CASSQDRWGGMDGYTF
.	.	TRBV7-8	TRBJ1-5	TGTGCCAGCAGCCCCACGAGACACCTCAATCAGCCCCAGCATTTT	CASSPTRHLNQPQHF
.	.	TRBV3-1/TRBV3-2	TRBJ1-1	TGTGCCAGCAGCTTAGGAGTTATGAACACTGAAGCTTTCTTT	CASSLGVMNTEAFF
.	.	TRBV6-5	TRBJ1-1	TGTGCCAGCAGTTCCTCCAGGGGATTGAACACTGAAGCTTTCTTT	CASSSSRGLNTEAFF
.	.	TRBV6-5	TRBJ1-1	TGTGCCAGCAGTTACTCCCCCCAGGCATCCTCCACTGAAGCTTTCTTT	CASSYSPQASSTEAFF
.	TRBD2	TRBV10-3	TRBJ2-4	TGTGCCATCAGTGAGTCTGAGCGGGGATTAAGATACTTC	CAISESERGLRYF
.	.	TRBV5-5	TRBJ1-3	TGTGCCAGCAGCTCAGCAGGGTTCGCCAACTCTGGAAACACCATATATTTT	CASSSAGFANSGNTIYF
.	TRBD1	TRBV2	TRBJ2-4	TGTGCCAGCAGTGAGGGGACAGGGGTGAGCAAAAACATTCAGTACTTC	CASSEGTGVSKNIQYF
.	.	TRBV12-5	TRBJ1-2	TGTGCTAGTGCCGATACAGGGTTTGGTGGCTACACCTTC	CASADTGFGGYTF
.	TRBD1	TRBV4-2	TRBJ1-1	TGTGCCAGCAGCCAAGAAGACAGGGACACTGAAGCTTTCTTT	CASSQEDRDTEAFF
.	.	TRBV2	TRBJ2-7	TGTGCCAGCAGTGTATTACAAGGGGAACCCTCCTACGAGCAGTACTTC	CASSVLQGEPSYEQYF
.	.	TRBV3-1/TRBV3-2	TRBJ2-2	TGTGCCAGCAGCCATGCCTGGACTACCAACACCGGGGAGCTGTTTTTT	CASSHAWTTNTGELFF
.	.	TRBV3-1/TRBV3-2	TRBJ1-2	TGTGCCAGCAGCCAAGCCAGCTATGGCTACACCTTC	CASSQASYGYTF
few	.	TRBV9	TRBJ1-1	TGTGCCAGCAGCCCATGGGGAGCGGGGAACACTGAAGCTTTCTTT	CASSPWGAGNTEAFF